These 32 T cell receptor beta chains were sequenced from one sample in a study of PD-1 blockade in classical Hodgkin lymphoma. Data came from immunoSEQ multiplex PCR; TCRdb stores just in-frame clones and leaves some out. The repertoire has over 75,000 clones, 90% of them found once; the top ten carry around 2.9%. Regarding time point: cycle 4 day 1 (C4D1), after 5 to 7 weeks of nivolumab. Every patient had relapsed following autologous stem cell transplantation, and cohorts differed in brentuximab vedotin exposure. The sequencing here drew on peripheral blood mononuclear cells (PBMCs), taken before the fourth cycle of nivolumab. The receptor set was obtained from a human donor with classical Hodgkin lymphoma.

This sequence joins TRBV30 and TRBJ2-7; no clear D gene. V lost 3 bases and J lost 6, with 12 bases in between. From germline, CDR1 is GTSNPN and CDR2 SVGIG (reference sequence). The CDR3 is 12 amino acids. The CDR3 spells CAWSPQGIEQYF. The CDR3, as DNA: TGTGCCTGGAGCCCCCAAGGGATCGAGCAGTACTTC.

The genes are TRBV29-1 and TRBJ2-7; D is perhaps TRBD1 (7 bases). CDR3 length equals 15 residues. Trimming stripped 1 base from V and 1 base from J, with 14 bases between. Germline CDR1 SQVTM, CDR2 ANQGSEA. The CDR3 DNA is TGCAGCGTTGAAGGACAGGGTGGGAGGTCCTACGAGCAGTACTTC. Protein sequence: CSVEGQGGRSYEQYF.

V and J are TRBV7-3 and TRBJ2-7; possible D gene TRBD1, 6 bases. CDR1 is SGHTA and CDR2 is FQGTGA in the germline V gene. Trimming took off 5 bases at V and 3 bases at J, with 11 bases between the two ends. The CDR3 covers 13 residues. The CDR3 DNA sequence: TGTGCCAGCAGCATCGGACAGAGCTACGAGCAGTACTTC. Its translation: CASSIGQSYEQYF.

The chain links TRBV6-5 to TRBJ1-1; D unclear. Trimming stripped 0 bases from V and 10 bases from J, with 12 bases between. The germline V gene encodes CDR1 MNHEY and CDR2 SVGAGI. The CDR3 totals 13 residues. The CDR3: CASSYSSGKGAFF. In DNA, the CDR3 is TGTGCCAGCAGTTACTCCTCTGGGAAAGGAGCTTTCTTT.

This clone was observed a single time. The chain uses TRBV6-1 and TRBJ2-2; D uncertain. The CDR3 has 15 amino acids. Trimming cost V 4 bases and J 2 bases, with 11 bases left between them. Germline-derived CDR1 and CDR2 are MNHNS and SASEGT. CDR3 sequence: CASSGYVRNTGELFF. Written as DNA, the CDR3 is TGTGCCAGCAGTGGGTACGTCAGAAACACCGGGGAGCTGTTTTTT.

V is TRBV28 and J is TRBJ1-2, with 11 bases fitting TRBD1. Germline V gene sequence: CDR1 MDHEN, CDR2 SYDVKM. CDR3 length equals 14 residues. Unmatched junction bases numbered 6, after V lost 4 bases and J lost 8 bases. The chain's CDR3 is CASSWDRGTGGYTF. The CDR3 coding sequence is TGTGCCAGCAGTTGGGACAGGGGGACGGGAGGCTACACCTTC.

The gene calls are TRBV7-2 and TRBJ2-7; the D is unclear. Per germline, CDR1 SGHTA and CDR2 FQGNSA. V lost 2 bases and J 1 base, leaving 6 bases between the germline ends. The CDR3 has 13 residues. CDR3 DNA sequence: TGTGCCAGCAGCTTAACGCGATCCTACGAGCAGTACTTC. Its protein product is CASSLTRSYEQYF.

The chain combines TRBV5-1 with TRBJ1-5; D is undetermined. CDR1 is SGHRS, CDR2 YFSETQ, per germline. CDR3 length: 14 residues. V was shortened by 4 bases and J by 3 bases, with 11 bases between the two germline ends. The CDR3 protein is CASSKWGFNQPQHF. CDR3 nucleotide sequence: TGCGCCAGCAGCAAATGGGGTTTCAATCAGCCCCAGCATTTT.

The rearrangement joins TRBV20-1 to TRBJ1-2; no definite D call. The length of the CDR3 is 11 residues. The germline V gene encodes CDR1 DFQATT and CDR2 SNEGSKA (reference sequence). V shed 4 bases and J shed 4 bases, with 7 bases lying between them. CDR3 DNA sequence: TGCAGTGCTATTCCGGGCTATGGCTACACCTTC. Translating gives CSAIPGYGYTF.

The gene calls are TRBV11-3 and TRBJ2-5, with 9 bases identical to TRBD1. The J segment lost 5 bases and the V segment lost 5 bases, leaving 9 bases of the junction unmatched. The germline V gene has CDR1 SGHNT and CDR2 YENEEA. CDR3 length equals 15 residues. The CDR3 nucleotides read TGTGCCAGCAGCCGTCGGACAGGGGCGGAGGAGACCCAGTACTTC. It specifies CASSRRTGAEETQYF.

This clone showed up just once. J is TRBJ1-2 and V is TRBV14, with TRBD1 identical over 9 bases. From germline, CDR1 is SGHDN and CDR2 FVKESK. The CDR3 runs 15 residues. Trimming took 2 bases from V and 5 from J; bases not matched to a gene: 6. CDR3 coding DNA: TGTGCCAGCAGCCAATGGGGACAGGGACAATATGGCTACACCTTC. The encoded protein is CASSQWGQGQYGYTF.

The J gene is TRBJ1-1, the V gene TRBV4-1, with D possibly matching TRBD1 (6 bases). The CDR3 has 15 residues. The V end was cut by 0 bases, the J end by 5 bases, with 13 bases between. Germline loops: CDR1 MGHRA, CDR2 YSYEKL. The CDR3 DNA reads as TGCGCCAGCAGCCAAGATTCCAGGGGCCAAACTGAAGCTTTCTTT. It specifies CASSQDSRGQTEAFF.

V gene TRBV14 combines with J gene TRBJ1-4; 8 nucleotides align to TRBD1. The germline CDR1 and CDR2 sequences are SGHDN and FVKESK. The CDR3 is made up of 15 amino acids. J was trimmed by 8 bases and V by 3 bases; bases with no gene match: 8. CDR3 region: CASSQLLTGAEKLFF. The CDR3 coding sequence is TGTGCCAGCAGCCAGCTATTGACAGGGGCGGAAAAACTGTTTTTT.

The chain recombines TRBV2 with TRBJ1-2, with unresolved D. This CDR3 has 13 residues. Per germline, CDR1 SNHLY and CDR2 FYNNEI. Trimming stripped 4 bases from V and 8 bases from J, with 14 bases between. CDR3 nucleotides: TGTGCCAGCAGTGTACGAGGATCTGAGGGCTACACCTTC. This translates into CASSVRGSEGYTF.

The V and J genes are TRBV30 and TRBJ1-1; D gene unclear. The CDR3 loop spans 13 amino acids. V was clipped by 1 base and J by 2 bases, with 8 bases between them. CDR1 and CDR2 from the germline V gene are GTSNPN and SVGIG (reference sequence). The CDR3 here is CAWSALSNTEAFF. CDR3 nucleotides: TGTGCCTGGAGTGCATTAAGCAACACTGAAGCTTTCTTT.

The rearrangement links TRBV5-1 to TRBJ1-4, with D hard to call. The CDR3 totals 12 residues. With 4 bases removed from V and 8 bases from J, the gap between germline ends came to 9 bases. Germline CDR1 SGHRS, CDR2 YFSETQ. In nucleotides, the CDR3 is TGCGCCAGCAGCCGGGAAGGCGAAAAACTGTTTTTT. Protein sequence: CASSREGEKLFF.

Only a few counts were recorded for this clone. This rearrangement joins TRBV29-1 to TRBJ2-7, with no clear D. Germline V gives CDR1 SQVTM, CDR2 ANQGSEA. This CDR3 region has 11 residues. The V and J ends lost 5 bases and 3 bases respectively, with 8 bases between them. CDR3 in amino acids: CSVRLDYEQYF. In nucleotides, the CDR3 is TGCAGCGTTCGACTTGACTACGAGCAGTACTTC.

This chain links TRBV30 with TRBJ2-3; 8 bases agree with TRBD2. This CDR3 is 15 amino acids long. CDR1 GTSNPN and CDR2 SVGIG come from the germline V gene (reference sequence). J lost 3 bases, V lost 4 bases, and 9 bases had no gene match. The CDR3, as DNA: TGTGCCTGGAACCCTCGGCGGGGGGTGACAGATACGCAGTATTTT. Protein: CAWNPRRGVTDTQYF. Full variable domain (rest looked up from reference TRBV30 and TRBJ2-3): SQTIHQWPATLVQPVGSPLSLECTVEGTSNPNLYWYRQAAGRGLQLLFYSVGIGQISSEVPQNLSASRPQDRQFILSSKKLLLSDSGFYLCAWNPRRGVTDTQYFGPGTRLTVL.

The rearrangement uses TRBV9 and TRBJ1-2; 9 bases map to TRBD1. CDR1 and CDR2 (germline): SGDLS, YYNGEE. The CDR3 has 19 amino acids. V gave up 4 bases and J gave up 2 bases; unmatched junction bases: 18. CDR3 nucleotides: TGTGCCAGCAGCTCTAAGAAGCCGGGACAGGGAGGTTTAAACTATGGCTACACCTTC. Translation: CASSSKKPGQGGLNYGYTF.

The chain combines TRBV9 with TRBJ2-7, with D perhaps being TRBD1 or TRBD2 (5 bases each). The V end lost 7 bases, the J end lost 4 bases, and 12 bases lay between the germline ends. The CDR3 sequence is 12 residues long. Germline V gene data show CDR1 as SGDLS and CDR2 as YYNGEE. The CDR3 spells CASGQGGYEQYF. DNA for the CDR3: TGTGCCAGCGGGCAGGGCGGGTACGAGCAGTACTTC.

The rearrangement joins TRBV30 to TRBJ1-2; 8 positions agree with TRBD1. V gave up 4 bases and J gave up 1 base; unmatched junction bases: 8. The CDR3 has 15 residues. Germline CDR1 reads GTSNPN; CDR2 reads SVGIG (reference sequence). CDR3 residues: CAWNEQGGNNYGYTF. The CDR3 DNA sequence: TGTGCCTGGAACGAACAGGGGGGCAATAACTATGGCTACACCTTC.

The rearrangement joins TRBV7-2 to TRBJ2-3, with a tentative D call TRBD2 (7 bases). V dropped 5 bases and J dropped 3 bases, with 15 bases sitting between them. This CDR3 comprises 15 residues. Germline CDR1 SGHTA, CDR2 FQGNSA. CDR3 region: CASSRGAVGTDTQYF. For the CDR3, the DNA is TGTGCCAGCAGCCGGGGGGCTGTGGGGACAGATACGCAGTATTTT.

The chain couples TRBV23-1 to TRBJ2-5, with D tentatively TRBD2 (6 bases). TRBV23-1 is an ORF; its function is uncertain. Deletions cut 3 bases from V and 10 bases from J, with 18 bases between. This CDR3 has 14 amino acids. CDR3 DNA sequence: TGCGCCAGCAGTCAGCCCCCCCCACCGGGGGACCAGTACTTC. Its translation is CASSQPPPPGDQYF.

The chain employs TRBV7-8 and TRBJ2-3; D remains unclear. V was pared by 6 bases and J by 0 bases, with 13 bases between. In germline, CDR1 is SGHVS, CDR2 FQNEAQ. This CDR3 region has 15 residues. CDR3 in amino acids: CASSRRRGSTDTQYF. In DNA, the CDR3 is TGTGCCAGCAGTCGGCGACGTGGAAGCACAGATACGCAGTATTTT.

The count of this clone is one. The chain combines TRBV9 with TRBJ1-3; D may be TRBD1 (5 bases). The CDR3 has 17 amino acids. Trimming removed 3 bases at V and 0 bases at J, with 16 bases between. Germline CDR1 SGDLS, CDR2 YYNGEE. The CDR3 spells CASSGGKARASGNTIYF. The DNA of the CDR3 is TGTGCCAGCAGCGGAGGGAAGGCCAGGGCCTCTGGAAACACCATATATTTT.

This chain connects TRBV29-1 to TRBJ2-7, with TRBD1 matching 10 bases. The ends lost 3 bases at V and 4 bases at J; junction bases unmatched: 12. CDR1 and CDR2 (germline): SQVTM, ANQGSEA. The CDR3 length is 16 residues. CDR3 protein: CSVDGGVGTGVYEQYF. In DNA form, the CDR3 reads TGCAGCGTTGATGGGGGGGTCGGGACAGGGGTATACGAGCAGTACTTC.

The genes are TRBV6-5 and TRBJ1-5; no firm D call. Germline CDR1 is MNHEY and CDR2 is SVGAGI. The CDR3 totals 13 residues. V was clipped by 4 bases and J by 7 bases, with 11 bases between them. DNA of the CDR3: TGTGCCAGCAGTTTCACGGTAGGGCAGCCCCAGCATTTT. Translated, it gives CASSFTVGQPQHF.

The chain combines TRBV19 with TRBJ2-7; maybe TRBD1 (5 bases). The V end lost 3 bases, the J end lost 6 bases, and 12 bases lay between the germline ends. Germline CDR1 reads LNHDA; CDR2 reads SQIVND (reference sequence). There are 13 residues in the CDR3. The CDR3 DNA reads TGTGCCAGTAGTATTGGGCAGGGTACCGAGCAGTACTTC. Translation: CASSIGQGTEQYF.

This CDR3 is CASSTVANTGELFF. As DNA, the CDR3 is TGTGCCAGCAGTACCGTCGCGAACACCGGGGAGCTGTTTTTT. V gene TRBV6-5 combines with J gene TRBJ2-2; D is uncertain. The germline V gene encodes CDR1 MNHEY and CDR2 SVGAGI. The CDR3 runs 14 residues. Between the trimmed V and J ends, which lost 5 bases and 0 bases, there was a span of 7 bases.

The gene calls are TRBV29-1 and TRBJ2-1; the D gene is possibly TRBD2 (6 bases). CDR3 length equals 13 residues. V was trimmed by 1 base and J by 6 bases, leaving 10 bases between them. Per germline, CDR1 SQVTM and CDR2 ANQGSEA. CDR3 bases: TGCAGCGTTGAAGGAGGGGACTTCAATGAGCAGTTCTTC. This gives the protein CSVEGGDFNEQFF.

J is TRBJ2-2 and V is TRBV28; 9 bases agree with TRBD1. V was clipped by 11 bases and J by 5 bases; unmatched bases: 3. The germline gives CDR1 MDHEN, CDR2 SYDVKM. The CDR3 runs 12 residues. For the CDR3, the DNA is TGTGCCGGACAGGGGATGACCGGGGAGCTGTTTTTT. Translated, it gives CAGQGMTGELFF.

J is TRBJ2-1 and V is TRBV30; D is possibly TRBD2 (6 bases). The CDR3 is 15 residues long. V was shortened by 5 bases and J by 5 bases, with 19 bases between the two germline ends. Per the germline V gene, CDR1 is GTSNPN and CDR2 is SVGIG (reference sequence). The DNA for the CDR3 is TGTGCCTGGGGGCGGGATTTTTACCTCGACAATGAGCAGTTCTTC. Translated, it gives CAWGRDFYLDNEQFF.